The 24 T cell receptor beta chains in this list originate from one sample, sequenced in a study of neoadjuvant nivolumab and ipilimumab in lung cancer. Method: immunoSEQ multiplex PCR; TCRdb's copy keeps in-frame clones and lacks some. The data hold 15,000 to 20,000 clones, with roughly 76% observed a single time. The sample here was tumor tissue, taken after neoadjuvant nivolumab, alone or with ipilimumab, at or shortly before surgery. All receptors come from an adult with non-small cell lung cancer.

V gene TRBV6-1 combines with J gene TRBJ1-2; tentative D call: TRBD1 (5 bases). Trimming pared 0 bases from V and 2 bases from J, leaving 13 bases between. The germline V gene has CDR1 MNHNS and CDR2 SASEGT. This CDR3 contains 16 residues. This CDR3 is CASSEAGGNRNYGYTF. As DNA, the CDR3 is TGTGCCAGCAGTGAAGCGGGGGGGAATCGGAACTATGGCTACACCTTC.

In nucleotides, the CDR3 is TGCGCCAGCAGCTTGGGCGGCGGGGGTCCCTACAATGAGCAGTTCTTC. The encoded protein is CASSLGGGGPYNEQFF. This chain links TRBV5-1 with TRBJ2-1; 7 bases map to TRBD2. J was trimmed by 2 bases and V by 0 bases; bases with no gene match: 5. From germline, CDR1 is SGHRS and CDR2 YFSETQ. The CDR3 runs to 16 residues.

This chain links TRBV7-2 with TRBJ2-7; 7 nucleotides line up with TRBD1. CDR1 is SGHTA, CDR2 FQGNSA, per germline. The CDR3 has 15 residues. With 1 base clipped from V and 2 bases from J, the junction kept 5 bases outside the gene matches. In DNA, the CDR3 is TGTGCCAGCAGCTTAGGGGCAGGGGGTACCTACGAGCAGTACTTC. This sequence encodes CASSLGAGGTYEQYF. Looking up the rest from reference TRBV7-2 and TRBJ2-7 gives the full variable domain: GAGVSQSPSNKVTEKGKDVELRCDPISGHTALYWYRQSLGQGLEFLIYFQGNSAPDKSGLPSDRFSAERTGGSVSTLTIQRTQQEDSAVYLCASSLGAGGTYEQYFGPGTRLTVT.

The chain couples TRBV30 to TRBJ1-6, with D uncertain. From germline, CDR1 is GTSNPN and CDR2 SVGIG (reference sequence). CDR3 size: 12 residues. V lost 1 base to trimming and J lost 7 bases, with 5 bases between them. The CDR3 loop reads CAWSGVNSPLHF. CDR3 DNA: TGTGCCTGGAGTGGTGTAAATTCACCCCTCCACTTT.

The chain joins TRBV11-2 to TRBJ1-2; D is unresolved. The ends were cut back, 0 bases at V and 4 bases at J, with 12 bases in the middle. Germline CDR1 SGHAT, CDR2 FQNNGV. This CDR3 spans 15 amino acids. The CDR3 spells CASSLDRSAVYGYTF. Written as DNA, the CDR3 is TGTGCCAGCAGCTTAGACAGGTCCGCTGTCTATGGCTACACCTTC.

Comment on this clone: Compared with germline, one end of the junction differs, possibly owing to a read error. The chain joins TRBV18 to TRBJ1-2; no firm D call. Germline CDR1 is KGHSH and CDR2 is LQKENI. The CDR3 is 13 residues long. This chain's CDR3 is CASPPSGPYGYTF. CDR3 in DNA: TGTGCCAGCCCACCATCAGGCCCCTATGGCTACACCTTC.

V usage is TRBV30 and J usage is TRBJ1-5, with D hard to call. The length of the CDR3 is 13 residues. The germline CDR1 and CDR2 sequences are GTSNPN and SVGIG (reference sequence). The V end was cut by 7 bases, the J end by 0 bases, with 10 bases between. The CDR3 loop reads CASGPDSNQPQHF. CDR3 nucleotides: TGTGCCTCAGGTCCAGATAGCAATCAGCCCCAGCATTTT.

The chain employs TRBV10-2 and TRBJ2-1; D unresolved. Trimming stripped 2 bases from V and 0 bases from J, with 8 bases between. CDR3 length: 15 residues. Germline-derived CDR1 and CDR2 are WSHSY and SAAADI. CDR3 in DNA: TGCGCCAGCAGTGAGGGACGGCTCTCCTACAATGAGCAGTTCTTC. Translation: CASSEGRLSYNEQFF.

This clone was counted a few times. This rearrangement joins TRBV7-8 to TRBJ2-1, with 11 positions matching TRBD2. Germline lookup yields CDR1 SGHVS and CDR2 FQNEAQ. The CDR3 contains 15 residues. The V segment lost 5 bases and the J segment 3 bases; nucleotides outside the gene matches: 3. The CDR3 sequence is CASSPTSGDYNEQFF. DNA of the CDR3: TGTGCCAGCAGCCCGACTAGCGGGGACTACAATGAGCAGTTCTTC.

The chain has TRBV14 and TRBJ2-1; TRBD1 might be the D (6 bases). CDR1 is SGHDN and CDR2 is FVKESK in the germline V gene. Trimming left V 3 bases short and J 0 bases short, with 12 bases between. The CDR3 contains 16 residues. CDR3 in DNA: TGTGCCAGCAGCCACCCAGGGGCCGGCTCCTACAATGAGCAGTTCTTC. It encodes CASSHPGAGSYNEQFF.

The chain combines TRBV10-1 with TRBJ1-2; D unresolved. The CDR3 runs to 10 residues. V was shortened by 11 bases and J by 8 bases, with 12 bases between the two germline ends. Per germline, CDR1 WNHNN and CDR2 SYGVQD (reference sequence). The CDR3 DNA is TGCGCCGGGCCCAGAAAGGGCTACACCTTC. Its protein product is CAGPRKGYTF.

This clone was seen a few times. V and J are TRBV7-2 and TRBJ1-2, with D uncertain. This CDR3 has 15 residues. Trimming removed 5 bases from V and 0 bases from J, with 13 bases in between. In germline, CDR1 is SGHTA, CDR2 FQGNSA. CDR3 nucleotides: TGTGCCAGCAGCCGAGTACGGGCCTCTAACTATGGCTACACCTTC. It encodes CASSRVRASNYGYTF.

The chain combines TRBV5-1 with TRBJ2-2, with TRBD2 matching 12 bases. The trim removed 3 bases at V and 4 bases at J, leaving 4 bases unmatched. Germline V gives CDR1 SGHRS, CDR2 YFSETQ. This CDR3 region has 16 residues. DNA of the CDR3: TGCGCCAGCAGCTCGCGGACTAGCGGGGTCACCGGGGAGCTGTTTTTT. Translation gives CASSSRTSGVTGELFF.

The CDR3 loop reads CASSLAGVSEQFF. In DNA form, the CDR3 reads TGTGCCAGCAGCTTAGCTGGGGTAAGTGAGCAGTTCTTC. The chain combines TRBV7-2 with TRBJ2-1; the D is unclear. V was pared by 0 bases and J by 9 bases, with 9 bases between. This CDR3 is 13 amino acids long. The germline V gene has CDR1 SGHTA and CDR2 FQGNSA.

Comments on this clone: Within the sample, other DNA sequences also encode this same CDR3. This chain uses TRBV5-1 with TRBJ1-5, with D unclear. Germline CDR1 SGHRS, CDR2 YFSETQ. The germline V and J ends were trimmed by 0 bases and 1 base, with 2 bases remaining between them. The CDR3 has 13 residues. As DNA, the CDR3 is TGCGCCAGCAGCTTGGACAGCAATCAGCCCCAGCATTTT. It is translated as CASSLDSNQPQHF. Together with reference TRBV5-1 and TRBJ1-5, the CDR3 gives the full variable domain: KAGVTQTPRYLIKTRGQQVTLSCSPISGHRSVSWYQQTPGQGLQFLFEYFSETQRNKGNFPGRFSGRQFSNSRSEMNVSTLELGDSALYLCASSLDSNQPQHFGDGTRLSIL.

In its sample, this clone was seen a few times. The chain combines TRBV5-1 with TRBJ1-1; 7 bases match TRBD1. V shed 4 bases and J 2 bases; nucleotides not matched to a gene: 8. CDR1 and CDR2 from the germline V gene are SGHRS and YFSETQ. The CDR3 totals 15 residues. CDR3 coding DNA: TGCGCCAGCAGCCCGAATACAGGGGCAAACACTGAAGCTTTCTTT. It is translated as CASSPNTGANTEAFF. The full variable domain, in which reference TRBV5-1 and TRBJ1-1 provide the parts outside the CDR3, is KAGVTQTPRYLIKTRGQQVTLSCSPISGHRSVSWYQQTPGQGLQFLFEYFSETQRNKGNFPGRFSGRQFSNSRSEMNVSTLELGDSALYLCASSPNTGANTEAFFGQGTRLTVV.

Relative to its sample, this clone is medium-sized. This specimen includes other DNA sequences encoding the same CDR3. The gene calls are TRBV27 and TRBJ2-7; D may be TRBD1 (5 bases). V was pared by 3 bases and J by 1 base, with 7 bases between. The CDR3 totals 13 residues. Germline V gene lookup returns CDR1 MNHEY and CDR2 SMNVEV (reference sequence). In DNA form, the CDR3 reads TGTGCCAGCAGTTTGACAGTTTCCTACGAGCAGTACTTC. Residues: CASSLTVSYEQYF.

The V and J genes are TRBV5-6 and TRBJ2-7; 7 nucleotides match TRBD1. Germline V lookup: CDR1 SGHDT, CDR2 YYEEEE. This CDR3 spans 13 amino acids. J gave up 3 bases and V 4 bases, and 4 bases lay outside the gene matches. In nucleotides, the CDR3 is TGTGCCAGCAGCCGTAGGGGGCACTACGAGCAGTACTTC. Translating gives CASSRRGHYEQYF.

Note on this clone: The junction does not match germline at one end; this may be a read error. The chain employs TRBV6-5 and TRBJ2-5; weak D call: TRBD2 (5 bases). Germline V gene data show CDR1 as MNHEY and CDR2 as SVGAGI. The length of the CDR3 is 13 residues. CDR3 bases: TGTGCCAGCAGTTACGGCCGGAACGCGAGGGCAGACTTC. Its translation: CASSYGRNARADF.

This chain links TRBV7-8 with TRBJ2-5; 12 bases map to TRBD1. Germline-derived CDR1 and CDR2 are SGHVS and FQNEAQ. This CDR3 has 15 residues. V was pared by 3 bases and J by 5 bases, with 4 bases of the junction left unmatched. In nucleotides, the CDR3 is TGTGCCAGCAGCTTGGGGACAGGGGGCCGGGAGACCCAGTACTTC. Its translation: CASSLGTGGRETQYF.

This chain connects TRBV6-6 to TRBJ1-3; D is possibly TRBD1 (5 bases). The CDR3 extends over 16 amino acids. The V gene's germline CDR1 is MNHNY and CDR2 SVGAGI (reference sequence). Trimming shortened V by 0 bases and J by 4 bases, and 13 bases separated the two germline ends. The CDR3 loop reads CASSYSAQGTGNTIYF. CDR3 in DNA: TGTGCCAGCAGTTACTCAGCGCAGGGAACGGGAAACACCATATATTTT.

The rearrangement links TRBV30 to TRBJ2-7; weak D call: TRBD1 (6 bases). V gave up 2 bases and J gave up 5 bases, with 19 bases separating them. There are 15 residues in the CDR3. CDR1 GTSNPN and CDR2 SVGIG come from the germline V gene (reference sequence). The CDR3 DNA follows: TGTGCCTGGAGTAATTTTAACAGGGCCCACCACGAGCAGTACTTC. Protein product: CAWSNFNRAHHEQYF.

The chain uses TRBV30 and TRBJ2-2; D is undetermined. The CDR3 runs to 11 residues. V was cut by 8 bases and J by 6 bases, with 10 bases left in between. The germline V gene has CDR1 GTSNPN and CDR2 SVGIG (reference sequence). In DNA form, the CDR3 reads TGTGCCGGGCACCGGGCCGGGGAGCTGTTTTTT. Translation: CAGHRAGELFF.

The rearrangement joins TRBV29-1 to TRBJ1-1; 10 bases are a match to TRBD1. Trimming cost V 6 bases and J 7 bases; bases outside gene matches: 8. This CDR3 contains 13 residues. The germline V gene has CDR1 SQVTM and CDR2 ANQGSEA. CDR3 loop: CSVLDRGHGEAFF. CDR3 nucleotides: TGCAGCGTACTAGACAGGGGGCACGGTGAAGCTTTCTTT.